This T cell receptor (beta chain) was recovered during a study of identical twins. Per the germline V gene, CDR1 is KGHSH and CDR2 is LQKENI. The CDR3 has 11 amino acids. This clonotype was detected many times. Its specificity is unknown. A read error may account for a junction end that differs from germline. With no exceptions, donors were healthy Caucasians. A universal primer site was incorporated via template switching, and the cDNA contained unique molecular identifiers. Each CDR3 protein gets one entry after TCRdb re-called the 5' RACE reads with MiXCR. The table shows 1.5 million to 2 million distinct CDR3 sequences, with 32% occurring only once. Notes on the study in general: Surplus twin overlap in beta out-of-frame sequences was less pronounced. Abundant beta clonotypes from cord blood had fewer insertions, unlike memory repertoires, which showed none.

V and J are TRBV18 and TRBJ1-2, with TRBD1 matching over 7 bases. Input material: cord blood. The receptor was isolated from a newborn girl in good health. Written as DNA, the CDR3 is TGCGCCAGCAGCCCGGGACAGGGCTACACCTTC. Its translation: CASSPGQGYTF.